This TCR beta chain was observed in a study of Ad26.COV2.S vaccination and SARS-CoV-2 variants. V was trimmed by 11 bases and J by 0 bases, leaving 8 bases between them. Germline assignment: CDR1 MNHEY and CDR2 SVGAGI. There are 13 residues in the CDR3. Sample treatment: some 19 received Ad26.COV2.S at low or high dose, single or two shots; several received placebo; per-sample allocation not given. After the first vaccine or placebo injection, samples were drawn on day 63. The repertoire was sequenced with immunoSEQ multiplex PCR; TCRdb's copy has only in-frame clones and lacks some. The data hold hundreds of thousands of clones, with nearly 90% observed a single time.

Sequenced here: peripheral blood, sampled in a trial of Ad26.COV2.S vaccine versus placebo. This sequence was found in a person between 18 and 65 years old who received the Ad26.COV2.S COVID-19 vaccine or a placebo. The chain couples TRBV6-5 to TRBJ2-6; no reliable D call. CDR3: CAGLSSGANVLTF. The CDR3 DNA sequence: TGTGCCGGCCTAAGCTCTGGGGCCAACGTCCTGACTTTC.